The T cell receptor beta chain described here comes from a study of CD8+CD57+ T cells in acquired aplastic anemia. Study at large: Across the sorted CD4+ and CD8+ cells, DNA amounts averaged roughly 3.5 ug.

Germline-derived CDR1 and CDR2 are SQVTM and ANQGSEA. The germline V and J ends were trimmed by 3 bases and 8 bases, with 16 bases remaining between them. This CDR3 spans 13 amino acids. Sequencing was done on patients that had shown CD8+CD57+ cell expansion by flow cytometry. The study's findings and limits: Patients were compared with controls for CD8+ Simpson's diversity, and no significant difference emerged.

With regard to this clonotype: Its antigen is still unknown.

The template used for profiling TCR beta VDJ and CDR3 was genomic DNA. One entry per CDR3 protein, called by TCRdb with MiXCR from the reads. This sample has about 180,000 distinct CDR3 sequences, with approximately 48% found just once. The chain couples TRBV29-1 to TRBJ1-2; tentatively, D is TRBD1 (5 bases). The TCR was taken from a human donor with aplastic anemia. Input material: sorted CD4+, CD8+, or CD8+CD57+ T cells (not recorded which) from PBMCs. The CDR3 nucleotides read TGCAGCGTTGAGGGAGGGGCCCCTGAGGGCTACACCTTC. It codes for CSVEGGAPEGYTF.